These 6 T cell receptor beta chains originate from one sample sequenced in a study of identical twins. A single record per CDR3 protein comes from TCRdb applying MiXCR to the 5' RACE reads. The sample has under 900,000 distinct CDR3 sequences; approximately 13% are singletons. The sample was also linked to a second study, of yellow fever vaccine responses in identical twins.

The source material was PBMCs. The receptors derive from a woman aged 18-29 years in good health.

This clonotype was observed a few times. The V call is TRBV16, the J call TRBJ2-1; 7 bases fit TRBD1. The V and J ends lost 3 bases and 7 bases, in that order; junction bases with no gene match: 3. Germline V gives CDR1 KGHSY, CDR2 FQNENV. CDR3 length: 13 residues. Here the CDR3 DNA reads TGTGCCAGCAGCCAGACAGGGAATAATGAGCAGTTCTTC. This codes for CASSQTGNNEQFF.

The CDR3 nucleotides read TGTGCCAGCAGGGGAGAGGGGGGCTTTCAGCCCCAGCATTTT. This gives the protein CASRGEGGFQPQHF. The gene calls are TRBV2 and TRBJ1-5; tentatively, D is TRBD1 (6 bases). V lost 6 bases, J lost 6 bases, and 15 bases lay in between. This CDR3 comprises 14 residues. Germline lookup yields CDR1 SNHLY and CDR2 FYNNEI.

This clonotype was seen at least ten times. The chain uses TRBV11-1 and TRBJ2-5; 9 bases align to TRBD2. Unmatched junction bases numbered 13, after V lost 3 bases and J lost 2 bases. This CDR3 comprises 18 residues. From germline, CDR1 is SGHAT and CDR2 FQDESV (reference sequence). CDR3 nucleotide sequence: TGTGCCAGCAGCTTCCCTCAAAATTTGCGGGGGGGACAAGAGACCCAGTACTTC. Protein: CASSFPQNLRGGQETQYF.

The gene calls are TRBV19 and TRBJ2-4; no clear D gene. Germline CDR1 and CDR2: LNHDA and SQIVND (reference sequence). This CDR3 region has 16 residues. The ends were cut back, 4 bases at V and 1 base at J, with 14 bases in the middle. The CDR3 sequence: CASSTPPYVAKNIQYF. The DNA of the CDR3 is TGTGCCAGTAGTACACCCCCCTATGTGGCCAAAAACATTCAGTACTTC.

The sample holds a few counts of this clonotype. The V and J genes are TRBV7-6 and TRBJ2-7; D might be TRBD2 (6 bases). The V end was cut by 1 base, the J end by 4 bases, with 11 bases between. CDR3 length equals 14 residues. Germline CDR1 SGHVS, CDR2 FNYEAQ. The CDR3 nucleotides are TGTGCCAGCAGCTTAGGAGCGGGCGGGTACGAGCAGTACGTC. The encoded protein is CASSLGAGGYEQYV.

This clonotype was counted only a few times. The CDR3 region is CASSHRQGHYGYTF. The CDR3 coding sequence is TGTGCCAGCAGTCATCGACAGGGCCACTATGGCTACACCTTC. V and J are TRBV27 and TRBJ1-2; 7 bases map to TRBD1. The CDR3 consists of 14 residues. The V gene's germline CDR1 is MNHEY and CDR2 SMNVEV (reference sequence). Losses at the gene ends were 5 bases for V and 3 bases for J; bases not matched to a gene: 6.